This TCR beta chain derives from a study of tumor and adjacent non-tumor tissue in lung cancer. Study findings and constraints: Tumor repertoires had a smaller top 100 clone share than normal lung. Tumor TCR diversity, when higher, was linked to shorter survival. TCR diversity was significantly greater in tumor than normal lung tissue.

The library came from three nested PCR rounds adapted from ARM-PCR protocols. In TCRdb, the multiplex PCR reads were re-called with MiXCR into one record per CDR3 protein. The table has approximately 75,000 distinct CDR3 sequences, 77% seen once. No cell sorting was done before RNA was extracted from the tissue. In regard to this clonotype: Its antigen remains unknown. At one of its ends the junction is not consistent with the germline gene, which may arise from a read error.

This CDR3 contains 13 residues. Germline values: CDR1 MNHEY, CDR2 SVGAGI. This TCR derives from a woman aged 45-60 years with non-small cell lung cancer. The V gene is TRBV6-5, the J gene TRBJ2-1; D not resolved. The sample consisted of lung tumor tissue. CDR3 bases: TGTGCCAGCAATTACTCGAGGAGCCATGAGCAGTTCTTC. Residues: CASNYSRSHEQFF.